A selection of T cell receptor beta chains follows, all from one sample in a study of B cell selection in AIRE deficiency. Profiling relied on immunoSEQ multiplex PCR, and the TCRdb table lists in-frame clones only, not all of them. This repertoire shows about 25,000 clones, roughly 96% found once; its top ten account for roughly 0.2%. The sample was conventional CD4+ T cells sorted from PBMCs. These receptors all stem from a human donor with AIRE deficiency. Each CDR3 is given with its conserved first and last residue. A D gene is named only where the DNA matches it firmly. Clone size, where shown, is once, few, many, or a class for clones that have expanded.

>TRBV27|14|NA|TRBJ2-7|NA
CASSLLPGIYEQYF
TGTGCCAGCAGTTTATTGCCGGGTATCTACGAGCAGTACTTC
>TRBV7-2|13|NA|TRBJ1-2|once
CASSPGWDYGYTF
TGTGCCAGCAGCCCGGGTTGGGACTATGGCTACACCTTC
>TRBV21-1|17|NA|TRBJ1-3|NA
CASSKGGTGDSGNTIYF
TGTGCCAGCAGCAAAGGAGGGACAGGGGATTCCGGAAACACCATATATTTT
>TRBV9|17|TRBD2|TRBJ2-1|NA
CASSVDGLAGVVSEQFF
TGTGCCAGCAGCGTAGATGGGCTAGCGGGAGTAGTGTCTGAGCAGTTCTTC
>TRBV4-3|15|TRBD2|TRBJ2-7|once
CASSQRLAGVYEQYF
TGCGCCAGCAGCCAGCGACTAGCGGGAGTCTACGAGCAGTACTTC
>TRBV30|12|NA|TRBJ2-3|NA
CAWSPSSDTQYF
TGTGCCTGGAGTCCGTCCTCAGATACGCAGTATTTT
>TRBV19|13|NA|TRBJ1-1|NA
CASSVRISTEAFF
TGTGCCAGTAGTGTTCGCATATCCACTGAAGCTTTCTTT
>TRBV7-2|15|NA|TRBJ1-1|NA
CASSSAPGLNTEAFF
TGTGCCAGCAGCTCGGCCCCGGGCCTGAACACTGAAGCTTTCTTT
>TRBV29-1|14|TRBD2|TRBJ2-7|NA
CSASPGLDLYEQYF
TGCAGCGCCTCTCCGGGACTAGATTTGTACGAGCAGTACTTC
>TRBV6-5|14|NA|TRBJ1-1|NA
CASSYSQRNTEAFF
TGTGCCAGCAGTTACTCCCAGAGGAACACTGAAGCTTTCTTT
>TRBV28|14|TRBD2|TRBJ2-1|NA
CASSLGGAYNEQFF
TGTGCCAGCAGTTTAGGGGGGGCCTACAATGAGCAGTTCTTC
>TRBV27|18|NA|TRBJ2-2|NA
CASSLGGIEVLNTGELFF
TGTGCCAGCAGTTTAGGGGGAATAGAGGTCCTGAACACCGGGGAGCTGTTTTTT
>TRBV19|15|NA|TRBJ1-1|NA
CASSLGGGVNTEAFF
TGTGCCAGTAGCTTGGGGGGCGGCGTGAACACTGAAGCTTTCTTT
>TRBV25-1|15|NA|TRBJ1-5|NA
CASSDGTAGGQPQHF
TGTGCCAGCAGTGACGGGACCGCCGGAGGCCAGCCCCAGCATTTT
>TRBV6-5|16|TRBD2|TRBJ2-7|NA
CASSWGTSGRAGEQYF
TGTGCCAGCAGTTGGGGGACTAGCGGGAGGGCCGGGGAGCAGTACTTC
>TRBV19|13|TRBD1|TRBJ1-5|NA
CATTGTGSQPQHF
TGTGCCACCACGGGGACAGGGTCTCAGCCCCAGCATTTT
>TRBV19|14|TRBD1|TRBJ2-7|once
CASSIDRGSYEQYF
TGTGCCAGTAGTATCGACAGGGGATCCTACGAGCAGTACTTC
>TRBV18|19|NA|TRBJ1-4|NA
CASSPSVEASRQANEKLFF
TGTGCCAGCTCACCTAGTGTTGAGGCCTCGAGACAGGCTAATGAAAAACTGTTTTTT
>TRBV19|15|TRBD2|TRBJ2-7|once
CASSWTSGLTYEQYF
TGTGCCAGTAGTTGGACTAGCGGACTTACCTACGAGCAGTACTTC
>TRBV6-1|14|NA|TRBJ2-4|NA
CASRPARDKNIQYF
TGTGCCAGCAGACCCGCCCGGGACAAAAACATTCAGTACTTC
>TRBV18|15|TRBD1|TRBJ2-2|NA
CASSPGQGRTGELFF
TGTGCCAGCTCACCGGGACAGGGACGGACCGGGGAGCTGTTTTTT
>TRBV4-3|15|TRBD2|TRBJ2-7|NA
CASSHALAGLYEQYF
TGCGCCAGCAGCCACGCCTTAGCGGGGCTTTACGAGCAGTACTTC
>TRBV11-3|12|TRBD1|TRBJ2-7|NA
CASSVCGGQGAF
TGTGCCAGCAGCGTATGTGGGGGACAGGGGGCTTTC
>TRBV21-1|17|NA|TRBJ2-4|NA
CASSPRTSGMTENIQYF
TGTGCCAGCAGCCCCCGGACTAGCGGGATGACGGAAAACATTCAGTACTTC
>TRBV25-1|14|NA|TRBJ1-2|NA
CASKRGGAEYGYTF
TGTGCCAGCAAGAGAGGGGGGGCAGAATATGGCTACACCTTC
>TRBV29-1|19|TRBD2|TRBJ2-7|NA
CSVEAVRTSGRAGTYEQYF
TGCAGCGTTGAAGCGGTCCGGACTAGCGGGAGGGCCGGTACCTACGAGCAGTACTTC
>TRBV2|14|NA|TRBJ2-7|NA
CASSEFEGLYEQYF
TGTGCCAGCAGTGAATTTGAGGGATTGTACGAGCAGTACTTC
>TRBV2|17|NA|TRBJ2-7|NA
CASSEGIWAGGIYEQYF
TGTGCCAGCAGTGAGGGTATTTGGGCAGGGGGGATCTACGAGCAGTACTTC
>TRBV28|13|TRBD2|TRBJ2-1|NA
CASLGLAGSEQFF
TGTGCCAGCTTGGGGCTAGCGGGAAGTGAGCAGTTCTTC
>TRBV5-1|17|NA|TRBJ2-6|once
CASSLAAGFSGANVLTF
TGCGCCAGCAGCTTGGCGGCAGGCTTCTCTGGGGCCAACGTCCTGACTTTC
>TRBV11-2|16|NA|TRBJ2-1|NA
CASSLGQGWDTGEQFF
TGTGCCAGCAGCTTAGGCCAGGGGTGGGATACTGGTGAGCAGTTCTTC
>TRBV28|12|NA|TRBJ2-1|NA
CASSLTFYEQFF
TGTGCCAGCAGTTTGACGTTCTATGAGCAGTTCTTC
>TRBV7-8|13|NA|TRBJ2-2|NA
CASSFLDTGELFF
TGTGCCAGCAGCTTCCTAGACACCGGGGAGCTGTTTTTT
>TRBV6-1|14|NA|TRBJ1-1|NA
CASSESGTPPEAFF
TGTGCCAGCAGTGAAAGTGGAACACCACCTGAAGCTTTCTTT
>TRBV5-1|15|NA|TRBJ1-1|NA
CASSLRAGTNTEAFF
TGCGCCAGCAGCTTGCGGGCAGGGACGAACACTGAAGCTTTCTTT
>TRBV5-4|16|NA|TRBJ2-3|NA
CASSPPGTTSTDTQYF
TGTGCCAGCAGCCCCCCCGGGACAACTTCCACAGATACGCAGTATTTT
>TRBV7-9|11|NA|TRBJ1-1|once
CASSFVTEAFF
TGTGCCAGCAGCTTCGTCACTGAAGCTTTCTTT
>TRBV6-5|13|NA|TRBJ2-7|NA
CASSRDGYYEQYF
TGTGCCAGCTCTCGGGACGGGTACTACGAGCAGTACTTC
>TRBV6-4|14|NA|TRBJ1-2|NA
CASSPGGGLYGYTF
TGTGCCAGCAGCCCCGGTGGGGGCCTCTATGGCTACACCTTC
>TRBV7-2|13|NA|TRBJ2-7|NA
CASSPRTSYEQYF
TGTGCCAGCAGCCCCCGGACAAGCTACGAGCAGTACTTC
>TRBV7-9|13|NA|TRBJ1-2|NA
CASSLGQTYGYTF
TGTGCCAGCAGCTTAGGTCAGACCTATGGCTACACCTTC
>TRBV4-1|14|NA|TRBJ1-2|NA
CASSQSGGASGYTF
TGCGCCAGCAGCCAATCCGGGGGGGCTAGTGGCTACACCTTC
>TRBV7-2|15|TRBD2|TRBJ2-1|once
CASSLVATSGNEQFF
TGTGCCAGCAGCTTAGTTGCTACTAGCGGGAATGAGCAGTTCTTC
>TRBV2|12|NA|TRBJ2-7|NA
CASRRFSYEQYF
TGTGCCAGCCGGCGGTTCTCCTACGAGCAGTACTTC
>TRBV5-1|16|NA|TRBJ1-1|NA
CASGDNAPLLNTEAFF
TGCGCCAGCGGGGACAACGCTCCCCTCTTAAACACTGAAGCTTTCTTT
>TRBV19|14|TRBD1|TRBJ1-5|NA
CASSPGQGNQPQHF
TGTGCCAGTAGCCCGGGACAGGGCAATCAGCCCCAGCATTTT
>TRBV6-5|14|NA|TRBJ1-5|NA
CASSYSPRAQPQHF
TGTGCCAGCAGTTACTCCCCCAGGGCTCAGCCCCAGCATTTT
>TRBV7-2|13|NA|TRBJ2-3|NA
CASSPRAVDTQYF
TGTGCCAGCAGCCCCCGGGCCGTGGATACGCAGTATTTT
>TRBV28|14|NA|TRBJ1-2|once
CASSLGTLSYGYTF
TGTGCCAGCAGTTTAGGGACATTAAGCTATGGCTACACCTTC
>TRBV11-2|18|TRBD2|TRBJ2-1|NA
CASSLAPRSGRGFNEQFF
TGTGCCAGCAGCTTAGCCCCCCGTAGCGGGAGAGGTTTCAATGAGCAGTTCTTC
>TRBV7-2|15|NA|TRBJ2-5|NA
CASSPQGGDQETQYF
TGTGCCAGCAGCCCCCAAGGGGGGGACCAAGAGACCCAGTACTTC
>TRBV28|13|NA|TRBJ2-7|NA
CASSTPGRAEQYF
TGTGCCAGCAGTACACCCGGCCGGGCCGAGCAGTACTTC
>TRBV14|13|NA|TRBJ1-1|NA
CASSQDLIAEAFF
TGTGCCAGCAGCCAAGATCTGATCGCTGAAGCTTTCTTT
>TRBV5-1|14|NA|TRBJ2-3|NA
CASSLEAPAVRQYF
TGCGCCAGCAGCTTGGAGGCACCCGCAGTGAGGCAGTATTTT
>TRBV11-2|13|NA|TRBJ1-2|NA
CASSAGHAYGYTF
TGTGCCAGCAGCGCCGGACATGCCTATGGCTACACCTTC
>TRBV6-5|14|TRBD1|TRBJ2-3|NA
CASSDRGHTDTQYF
TGTGCCAGCAGTGACAGGGGGCACACAGATACGCAGTATTTT
>TRBV7-3|16|TRBD1|TRBJ2-3|NA
CASSSPRQGATDTQYF
TGTGCCAGCAGCTCCCCCCGGCAGGGGGCGACAGATACGCAGTATTTT
>TRBV7-2|15|TRBD1|TRBJ1-5|NA
CASSPDRGSRQPQHF
TGTGCCAGCAGCCCGGACAGGGGTTCTCGGCAGCCCCAGCATTTT
>TRBV6-9|11|NA|TRBJ2-7|once
CASSQNYEQYF
TGTGCCAGCAGTCAGAACTACGAGCAGTACTTC
>TRBV7-6|13|NA|TRBJ1-4|NA
CASSPGTPSKLFF
TGTGCCAGCAGCCCTGGGACACCCTCAAAACTGTTTTTT